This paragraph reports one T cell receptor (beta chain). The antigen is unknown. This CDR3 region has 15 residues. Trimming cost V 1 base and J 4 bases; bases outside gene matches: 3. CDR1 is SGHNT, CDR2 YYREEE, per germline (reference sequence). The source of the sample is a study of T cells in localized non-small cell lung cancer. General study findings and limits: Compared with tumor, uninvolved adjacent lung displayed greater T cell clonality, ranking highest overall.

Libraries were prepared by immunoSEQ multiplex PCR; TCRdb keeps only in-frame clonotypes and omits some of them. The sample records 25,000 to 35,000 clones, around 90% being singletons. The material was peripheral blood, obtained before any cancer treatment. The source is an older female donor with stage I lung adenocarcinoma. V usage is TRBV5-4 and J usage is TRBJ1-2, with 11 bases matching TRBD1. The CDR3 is CASSLRTGGIYGYTF. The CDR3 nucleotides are TGTGCCAGCAGCTTGCGGACAGGGGGCATCTATGGCTACACCTTC.